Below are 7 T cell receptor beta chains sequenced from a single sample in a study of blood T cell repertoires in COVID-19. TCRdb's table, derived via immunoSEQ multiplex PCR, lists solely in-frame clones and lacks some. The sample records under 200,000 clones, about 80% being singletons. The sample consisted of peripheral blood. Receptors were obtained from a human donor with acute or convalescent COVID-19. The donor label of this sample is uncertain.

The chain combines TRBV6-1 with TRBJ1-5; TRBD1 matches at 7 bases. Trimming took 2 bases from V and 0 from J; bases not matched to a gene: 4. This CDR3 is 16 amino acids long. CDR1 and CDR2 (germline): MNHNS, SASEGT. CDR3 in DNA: TGTGCCAGCAGTGAACCGTACAGGGGTAGCAATCAGCCCCAGCATTTT. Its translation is CASSEPYRGSNQPQHF.

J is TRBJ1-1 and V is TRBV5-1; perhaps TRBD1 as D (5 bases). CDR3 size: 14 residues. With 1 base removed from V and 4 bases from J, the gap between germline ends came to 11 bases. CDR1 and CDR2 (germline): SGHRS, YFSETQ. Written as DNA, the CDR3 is TGCGCCAGCAGCTTGCAGGGTCAAATCACTGAAGCTTTCTTT. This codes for CASSLQGQITEAFF.

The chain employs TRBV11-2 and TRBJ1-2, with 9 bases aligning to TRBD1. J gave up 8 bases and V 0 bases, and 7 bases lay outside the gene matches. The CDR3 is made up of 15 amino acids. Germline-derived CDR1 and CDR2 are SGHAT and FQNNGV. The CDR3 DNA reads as TGTGCCAGCAGCTTAGAGAGACAGGGGGTTGGGGGCTACACCTTC. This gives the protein CASSLERQGVGGYTF.

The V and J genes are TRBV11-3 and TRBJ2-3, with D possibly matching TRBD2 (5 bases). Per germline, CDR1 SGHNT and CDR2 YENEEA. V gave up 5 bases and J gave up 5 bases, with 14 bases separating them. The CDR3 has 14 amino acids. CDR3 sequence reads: CASSPTGRGDTQYF. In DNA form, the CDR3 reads TGTGCCAGCAGCCCGACGGGTCGGGGAGATACGCAGTATTTT.

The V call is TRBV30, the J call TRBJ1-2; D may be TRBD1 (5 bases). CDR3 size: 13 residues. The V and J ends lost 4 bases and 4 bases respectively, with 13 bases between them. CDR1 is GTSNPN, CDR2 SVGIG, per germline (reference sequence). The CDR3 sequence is CAWIGQGGYGYTF. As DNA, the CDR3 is TGTGCCTGGATCGGGCAGGGAGGCTATGGCTACACCTTC.

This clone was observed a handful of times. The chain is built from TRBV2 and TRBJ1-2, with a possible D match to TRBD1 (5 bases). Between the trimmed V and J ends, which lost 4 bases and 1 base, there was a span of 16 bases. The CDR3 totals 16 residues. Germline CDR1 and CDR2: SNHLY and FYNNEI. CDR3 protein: CASSVAGMWINYGYTF. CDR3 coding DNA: TGTGCCAGCAGTGTCGCAGGGATGTGGATTAACTATGGCTACACCTTC.

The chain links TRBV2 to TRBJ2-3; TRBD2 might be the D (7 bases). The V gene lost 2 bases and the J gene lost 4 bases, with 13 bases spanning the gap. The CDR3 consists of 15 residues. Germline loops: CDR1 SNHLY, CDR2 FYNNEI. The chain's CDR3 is CASSEQPGGADTQYF. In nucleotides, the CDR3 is TGTGCCAGCAGTGAACAACCGGGGGGCGCAGATACGCAGTATTTT.